The clone carrying this TCR beta chain was counted a few times. Its antigen is not identified. The sample originates from a study of CD8+ T cells in alopecia areata. This CDR3 is 13 amino acids long. Germline V gene sequence: CDR1 SGHDN, CDR2 FVKESK. Trimming stripped 1 base from V and 5 bases from J, with 8 bases between. It was cDNA, reverse transcribed from extracted RNA, that served as the sequencing template. Sequenced by immunoSEQ multiplex PCR; TCRdb stores in-frame clones only, minus some. There are 85,000 to 95,000 clones in the sample; more than 65% occur only once, and approximately 15% lies in the top ten. Treatment reported: oral pan-JAK inhibitor, 5-10 mg twice daily. It was from PBMCs that CD4+ and CD8+ T cells were sorted. General study findings and limits: Scalp clonality, along with expanded CD8+ clones among the top 100, was significantly decreased by tofacitinib. Scalp samples also yield sequences of resident alphabeta T cells from normal skin.

Sequencing used CD8+ T cells sorted from blood, obtained between weeks 43 and 45, from a patient treated with tofacitinib. The chain links TRBV14 to TRBJ1-1, with D unclear. The origin of this receptor is a human donor with alopecia areata. CDR3 nucleotides: TGTGCCAGCAGCCAAGCCCGGATGACTGAAGCTTTCTTT. Translating it yields CASSQARMTEAFF.